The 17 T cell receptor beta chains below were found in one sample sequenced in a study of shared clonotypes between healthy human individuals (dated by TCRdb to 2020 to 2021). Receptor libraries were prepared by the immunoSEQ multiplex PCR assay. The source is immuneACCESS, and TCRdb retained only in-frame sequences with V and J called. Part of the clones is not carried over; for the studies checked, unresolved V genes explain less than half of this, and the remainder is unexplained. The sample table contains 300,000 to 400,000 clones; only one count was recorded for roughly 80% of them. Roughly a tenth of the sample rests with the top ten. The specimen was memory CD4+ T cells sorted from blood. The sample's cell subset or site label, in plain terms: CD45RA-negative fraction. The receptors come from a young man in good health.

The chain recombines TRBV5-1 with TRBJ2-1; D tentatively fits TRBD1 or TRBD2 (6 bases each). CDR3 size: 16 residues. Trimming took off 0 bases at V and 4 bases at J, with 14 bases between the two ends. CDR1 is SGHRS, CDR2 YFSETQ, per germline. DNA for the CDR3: TGCGCCAGCAGCTTGGCGCCGGGGGCGGGATACAATGAGCAGTTCTTC. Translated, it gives CASSLAPGAGYNEQFF.

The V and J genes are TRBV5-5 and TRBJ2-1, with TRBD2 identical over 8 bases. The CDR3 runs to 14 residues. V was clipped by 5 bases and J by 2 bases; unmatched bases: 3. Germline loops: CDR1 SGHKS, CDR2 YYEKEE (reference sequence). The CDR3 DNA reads TGTGCCAGCAGAAGCGGGAGCACCTACAATGAGCAGTTCTTC. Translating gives CASRSGSTYNEQFF.

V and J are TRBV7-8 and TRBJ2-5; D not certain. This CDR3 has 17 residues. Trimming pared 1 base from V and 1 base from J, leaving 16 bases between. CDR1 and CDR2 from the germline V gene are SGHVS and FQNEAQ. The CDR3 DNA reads TGTGCCAGCAGCTTAGTTCGGAGACGGCCTATCCAAGAGACCCAGTACTTC. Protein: CASSLVRRRPIQETQYF.

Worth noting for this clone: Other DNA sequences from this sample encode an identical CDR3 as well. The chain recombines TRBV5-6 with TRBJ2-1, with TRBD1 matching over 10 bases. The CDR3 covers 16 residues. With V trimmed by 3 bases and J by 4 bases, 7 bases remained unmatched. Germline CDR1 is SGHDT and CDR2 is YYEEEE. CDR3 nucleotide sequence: TGTGCCAGCAGCTCCGGACAGGGGGGATTATACAATGAGCAGTTCTTC. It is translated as CASSSGQGGLYNEQFF.

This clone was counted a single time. CDR3 in DNA: TGTGCCAGCAGCTTAGCTCTGGGACTGTCTTCCTACAATGAGCAGTTCTTC. This codes for CASSLALGLSSYNEQFF. The rearrangement uses TRBV7-8 and TRBJ2-1; the D gene is possibly TRBD2 (6 bases). The CDR3 extends over 17 amino acids. Germline V gene data show CDR1 as SGHVS and CDR2 as FQNEAQ. Trimming pared 0 bases from V and 1 base from J, leaving 13 bases between.

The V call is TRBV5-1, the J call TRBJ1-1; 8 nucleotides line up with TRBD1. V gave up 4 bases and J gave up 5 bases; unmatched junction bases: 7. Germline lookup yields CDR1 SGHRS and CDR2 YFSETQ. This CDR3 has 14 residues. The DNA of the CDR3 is TGCGCCAGCAGCGCATCAGGGGGCTGGACTGAAGCTTTCTTT. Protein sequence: CASSASGGWTEAFF.

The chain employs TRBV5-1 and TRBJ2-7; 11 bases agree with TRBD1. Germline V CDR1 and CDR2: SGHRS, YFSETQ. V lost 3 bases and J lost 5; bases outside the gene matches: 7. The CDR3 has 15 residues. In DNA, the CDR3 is TGCGCCAGCAGCTCGACCGGGACAGGGGGGGACGAGCAGTACTTC. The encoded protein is CASSSTGTGGDEQYF.

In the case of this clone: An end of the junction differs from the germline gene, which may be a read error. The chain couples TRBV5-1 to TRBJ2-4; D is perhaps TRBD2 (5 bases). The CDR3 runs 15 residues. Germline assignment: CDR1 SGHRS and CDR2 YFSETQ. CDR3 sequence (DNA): TGCGCCAGCAGTCCCAACCCGCGAATCTTGGCGGGCCGGTCCTTC. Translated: CASSPNPRILAGRSF.

The CDR3 DNA reads as TGTGCCAGCAGAGTTTACAGGGTCGAAAACACTGAAGCTTTCTTT. Translating gives CASRVYRVENTEAFF. The chain joins TRBV2 to TRBJ1-1, with D maybe TRBD1 (6 bases). The V end lost 6 bases, the J end lost 2 bases, and 16 bases lay between the germline ends. The length of the CDR3 is 15 residues. CDR1 and CDR2 (germline): SNHLY, FYNNEI.

The DNA for the CDR3 is TGTGCCAGCAGCTTACAGGGGGCGACTTCTGGGGCCAACGTCCTGACTTTC. Its translation is CASSLQGATSGANVLTF. This chain links TRBV5-6 with TRBJ2-6; 9 bases line up with TRBD1. The CDR3 has 17 residues. Germline V CDR1 and CDR2: SGHDT, YYEEEE. J lost 1 base, V lost 2 bases, and 4 bases had no gene match.

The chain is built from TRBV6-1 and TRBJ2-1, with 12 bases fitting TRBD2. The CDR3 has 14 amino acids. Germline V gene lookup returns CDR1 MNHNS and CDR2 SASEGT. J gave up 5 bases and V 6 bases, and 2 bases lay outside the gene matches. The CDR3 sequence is CASRRLAGDNEQFF. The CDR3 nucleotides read TGTGCCAGCAGGCGACTAGCGGGAGACAATGAGCAGTTCTTC.

The CDR3 here is CASSSLKGGDEQFF. DNA of the CDR3: TGTGCCAGCAGCTCCTTAAAAGGTGGGGATGAGCAGTTCTTC. V and J are TRBV5-5 and TRBJ2-1; D unclear. Germline V gene sequence: CDR1 SGHKS, CDR2 YYEKEE (reference sequence). The CDR3 length is 14 residues. V lost 3 bases and J 8 bases, leaving 15 bases between the germline ends.

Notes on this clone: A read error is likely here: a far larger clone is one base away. This CDR3 reads CASSLDKGRIQETQYF. The CDR3 DNA sequence: TGTGCCAGCAGCTTAGACAAGGGGAGAATCCAAGAGACCCAGTACTTC. The genes are TRBV7-2 and TRBJ2-5, with D perhaps matching TRBD1 or TRBD2 (5 bases each). V lost 1 base and J 1 base, leaving 13 bases between the germline ends. Per the germline V gene, CDR1 is SGHTA and CDR2 is FQGNSA. This CDR3 has 16 amino acids.

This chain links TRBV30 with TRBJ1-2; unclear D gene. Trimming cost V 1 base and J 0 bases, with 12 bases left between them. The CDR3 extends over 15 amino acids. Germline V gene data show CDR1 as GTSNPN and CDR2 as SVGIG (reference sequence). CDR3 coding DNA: TGTGCCTGGAGTGCCTTGAAGGGAGCTAACTATGGCTACACCTTC. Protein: CAWSALKGANYGYTF.

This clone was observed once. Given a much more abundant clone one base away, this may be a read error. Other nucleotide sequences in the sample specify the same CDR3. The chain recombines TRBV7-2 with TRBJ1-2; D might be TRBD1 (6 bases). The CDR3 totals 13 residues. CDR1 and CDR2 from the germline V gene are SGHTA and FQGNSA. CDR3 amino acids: CASSLGGRYGYTF. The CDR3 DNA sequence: TGTGCTAGCAGCTTAGGGGGGCGCTATGGCTACACCTTC.

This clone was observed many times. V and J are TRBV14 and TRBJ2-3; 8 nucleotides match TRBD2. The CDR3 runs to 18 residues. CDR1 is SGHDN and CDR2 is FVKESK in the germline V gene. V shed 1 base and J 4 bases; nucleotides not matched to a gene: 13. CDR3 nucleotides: TGTGCCAGCAGCCAAGTTAGTTTTGGAGCGGGAGCCCCAGATACGCAGTATTTT. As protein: CASSQVSFGAGAPDTQYF.

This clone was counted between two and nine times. The CDR3 is CASSQAHTGNEQFF. DNA of the CDR3: TGTGCCAGCAGCCAAGCGCACACCGGCAATGAGCAGTTCTTC. This chain connects TRBV14 to TRBJ2-1; no clear D. This CDR3 has 14 amino acids. Trimming removed 1 base at V and 6 bases at J, with 10 bases between. Germline CDR1 is SGHDN and CDR2 is FVKESK.